This entry lists 27 T cell receptor beta chains sequenced from one sample in a study of technical replicates of blood from a handful of donors. Assay: immunoSEQ multiplex PCR; the TCRdb copy retains only in-frame clones and omits some. This table holds around 50,000 clones, roughly nine tenths found once. Specimen: PBMCs. The receptors originated from a human donor in good health. Some clones in this sample may be carry-over from other donors' samples.

The chain employs TRBV18 and TRBJ2-1, with a weak D call TRBD2 (5 bases). V gave up 4 bases and J gave up 4 bases, with 20 bases separating them. The CDR3 sequence is 17 residues long. The germline CDR1 and CDR2 sequences are KGHSH and LQKENI. CDR3 region: CASSQQRPGGTYNEQFF. The DNA of the CDR3 is TGTGCCAGCTCACAACAAAGGCCCGGAGGAACATACAATGAGCAGTTCTTC.

This chain uses TRBV7-2 with TRBJ2-5, with 7 positions matching TRBD2. The germline gives CDR1 SGHTA, CDR2 FQGNSA. The CDR3 spans 15 residues. V shed 0 bases, J shed 5 bases, and the junction held 6 bases outside the gene matches. The CDR3 loop reads CASSLAGLVLETQYF. CDR3 in DNA: TGTGCCAGCAGCTTAGCTGGACTAGTTTTGGAGACCCAGTACTTC.

This chain uses TRBV6-4 with TRBJ2-1, with D possibly TRBD2 on 6 matching bases. CDR3 size: 15 residues. Between the trimmed V and J ends, which lost 7 bases and 5 bases, there was a span of 18 bases. Looked up from germline, CDR1 is MRHNA and CDR2 is SNTAGT. The chain's CDR3 is CASNFRESRNNEQFF. CDR3 sequence (DNA): TGTGCCAGCAATTTCCGGGAGAGTAGGAACAATGAGCAGTTCTTC.

CDR3 amino acids: CASSGQGNEQYF. CDR3 sequence (DNA): TGTGCCAGCAGTGGCCAGGGGAACGAGCAGTACTTC. This rearrangement joins TRBV2 to TRBJ2-7; D is possibly TRBD1 (6 bases). V gave up 4 bases and J gave up 5 bases, with 9 bases separating them. Germline CDR1 SNHLY, CDR2 FYNNEI. The length of the CDR3 is 12 residues.

This clone is a singleton in its sample. The chain carries TRBV6-5 and TRBJ2-6; D may be TRBD1 (5 bases). CDR3 length equals 15 residues. V was cut by 5 bases and J by 1 base, with 9 bases left in between. The germline V gene has CDR1 MNHEY and CDR2 SVGAGI. The DNA of the CDR3 is TGTGCCAGCAGTAGACAGCCATCTGGGGCCAACGTCCTGACTTTC. Translated, it gives CASSRQPSGANVLTF.

This chain connects TRBV19 to TRBJ1-6; 9 bases are shared with TRBD1. Germline V gene lookup returns CDR1 LNHDA and CDR2 SQIVND (reference sequence). The V segment lost 4 bases and the J segment 10 bases; nucleotides outside the gene matches: 2. The length of the CDR3 is 13 residues. CDR3 amino acids: CASSRQGESPLHF. For the CDR3, the DNA is TGTGCCAGTAGTAGACAGGGGGAGTCACCCCTCCACTTT.

The genes are TRBV10-1 and TRBJ2-5; D remains ambiguous. Trimming left V 10 bases short and J 0 bases short, with 12 bases between. CDR3 length equals 13 residues. Per germline, CDR1 WNHNN and CDR2 SYGVQD (reference sequence). The DNA of the CDR3 is TGCGCCACCCATCGGGTGTACCAAGAGACCCAGTACTTC. Its protein product is CATHRVYQETQYF.

The V gene is TRBV4-2, the J gene TRBJ2-3, with D possibly being TRBD2 (6 bases). The CDR3 is 13 residues long. Germline loops: CDR1 LGHNA, CDR2 YNFKEQ. Trimming pared 3 bases from V and 6 bases from J, leaving 10 bases between. The CDR3 protein is CASSQELADTQYF. In DNA, the CDR3 is TGTGCCAGCAGCCAGGAACTAGCTGATACGCAGTATTTT.

This clone was recorded once. V and J are TRBV7-2 and TRBJ2-1, with TRBD2 matching over 13 bases. Losses at the gene ends were 6 bases for V and 9 bases for J; bases not matched to a gene: 11. The germline V gene encodes CDR1 SGHTA and CDR2 FQGNSA. This CDR3 region has 16 residues. CDR3 sequence reads: CASRSDTSGRAPEQFF. The CDR3 DNA reads TGTGCCAGCAGGTCTGATACTAGCGGGAGGGCCCCTGAGCAGTTCTTC.

V is TRBV11-2 and J is TRBJ2-7; possibly TRBD1 for D (6 bases). Germline-derived CDR1 and CDR2 are SGHAT and FQNNGV. Deletions cut 1 base from V and 6 bases from J, with 13 bases between. This CDR3 spans 14 amino acids. CDR3 sequence: CASSLGGRGFEQYF. CDR3 DNA: TGTGCCAGCAGCTTAGGAGGCAGGGGATTCGAGCAGTACTTC.

The rearrangement links TRBV5-1 to TRBJ2-3; 8 bases match TRBD2. V lost 0 bases and J lost 3; bases outside the gene matches: 12. This CDR3 spans 18 amino acids. Germline-derived CDR1 and CDR2 are SGHRS and YFSETQ. CDR3 nucleotides: TGCGCCAGCAGCTTGGAAGTTGGTAGCGGGGTTCCGACAGATACGCAGTATTTT. As protein: CASSLEVGSGVPTDTQYF.

The chain is built from TRBV6-1 and TRBJ1-2; D remains unclear. The CDR3 spans 12 residues. Trimming took off 0 bases at V and 7 bases at J, with 6 bases between the two ends. The germline V gene has CDR1 MNHNS and CDR2 SASEGT. The CDR3 sequence is CASSEAGFGYTF. CDR3 in DNA: TGTGCCAGCAGTGAAGCCGGGTTTGGCTACACCTTC.

In its sample, this clone was seen once. This CDR3 is CASSKPGQINTEAFF. For the CDR3, the DNA is TGTGCCAGCAGTAAACCGGGACAGATAAACACTGAAGCTTTCTTT. V is TRBV6-5 and J is TRBJ1-1; TRBD1 matches 7 bases. The trim removed 5 bases at V and 2 bases at J, leaving 8 bases unmatched. Germline-derived CDR1 and CDR2 are MNHEY and SVGAGI. The CDR3 contains 15 residues.

V gene TRBV6-6 combines with J gene TRBJ1-4, with D perhaps TRBD1 (5 bases). Germline-derived CDR1 and CDR2 are MNHNY and SVGAGI (reference sequence). The CDR3 covers 14 residues. Deletions cut 2 bases from V and 12 bases from J, with 16 bases between. The DNA of the CDR3 is TGTGCCAGCAGTTACATGGAGGCGGGGGTTGAACTGTTTTTT. Translated, it gives CASSYMEAGVELFF.

The chain links TRBV5-5 to TRBJ1-4; 7 bases agree with TRBD1. Germline lookup yields CDR1 SGHKS and CDR2 YYEKEE (reference sequence). After removal of 0 bases from V and 1 base from J, the junction contained 6 bases not matched to a gene. This CDR3 has 17 residues. In nucleotides, the CDR3 is TGTGCCAGCAGCTTGGCAGGACAGGCGGAAACTAATGAAAAACTGTTTTTT. Encoded protein: CASSLAGQAETNEKLFF.

The chain links TRBV5-6 to TRBJ2-7; 7 positions agree with TRBD2. The CDR3 is 14 amino acids. Germline V gene lookup returns CDR1 SGHDT and CDR2 YYEEEE. Trimming cost V 4 bases and J 6 bases; bases outside gene matches: 10. The CDR3 loop is CASSPGLELPEQYF. In nucleotides, the CDR3 is TGTGCCAGCAGCCCCGGACTAGAGTTGCCCGAGCAGTACTTC.

The chain has TRBV18 and TRBJ2-3; a weak D match, TRBD1 (6 bases). The CDR3 extends over 14 amino acids. Trimming cost V 2 bases and J 6 bases, with 12 bases left between them. The germline V gene encodes CDR1 KGHSH and CDR2 LQKENI. CDR3 coding DNA: TGTGCCAGCTCACCAAGGCAGGGGACGGATACGCAGTATTTT. It is translated as CASSPRQGTDTQYF.

This chain uses TRBV7-2 with TRBJ2-1; 8 bases align to TRBD2. Germline values: CDR1 SGHTA, CDR2 FQGNSA. The V and J ends lost 2 bases and 9 bases, in that order; junction bases with no gene match: 9. The CDR3 is 15 amino acids. The CDR3 DNA is TGTGCCAGCAGCTTACAGGAGGGGACTAGAACTGAGCAGTTCTTC. Amino acids: CASSLQEGTRTEQFF.

The chain recombines TRBV7-2 with TRBJ2-1; D unclear. Looked up from germline, CDR1 is SGHTA and CDR2 is FQGNSA. Trimming removed 3 bases from V and 8 bases from J, with 8 bases in between. This CDR3 contains 12 residues. CDR3 DNA sequence: TGTGCCAGCAGCTTTTGGCAGGATGAGCAGTTCTTC. Encoded protein: CASSFWQDEQFF.

This chain links TRBV19 with TRBJ2-4; D might be TRBD2 (5 bases). This CDR3 is built from 19 residues. The V gene lost 7 bases and the J gene lost 0 bases, with 25 bases spanning the gap. Germline V gene lookup returns CDR1 LNHDA and CDR2 SQIVND (reference sequence). CDR3 coding DNA: TGTGCCAGTACCCCCCGGTTACTAGAAGGACTCCTAGCCAAAAACATTCAGTACTTC. Amino acid sequence: CASTPRLLEGLLAKNIQYF.

V and J are TRBV9 and TRBJ1-1; D not resolved. From germline, CDR1 is SGDLS and CDR2 YYNGEE. The V end lost 2 bases, the J end lost 3 bases, and 14 bases lay between the germline ends. This CDR3 is built from 15 residues. CDR3 bases: TGTGCCAGCAGCGTGACGGGTTTCGCGGACACTGAAGCTTTCTTT. Translation: CASSVTGFADTEAFF.

CDR3 sequence: CASSRRDGMNTEAFF. The CDR3 region has the DNA TGTGCCAGCTCGAGACGGGATGGGATGAACACTGAAGCTTTCTTT. This chain uses TRBV18 with TRBJ1-1; D call uncertain. CDR1 is KGHSH and CDR2 is LQKENI in the germline V gene. The V end was cut by 6 bases, the J end by 0 bases, with 14 bases between. The CDR3 extends over 15 amino acids.

The rearrangement uses TRBV5-1 and TRBJ2-7, with D possibly matching TRBD2 (5 bases). CDR3 length: 14 residues. CDR1 is SGHRS and CDR2 is YFSETQ in the germline V gene. V was trimmed by 0 bases and J by 7 bases, leaving 14 bases between them. CDR3 in DNA: TGCGCCAGCAGCTTGGTGGGGAGCCAGCGGGAGCAGTACTTC. Amino acid sequence: CASSLVGSQREQYF.

The rearrangement uses TRBV9 and TRBJ2-5, with 8 positions matching TRBD1. V shed 2 bases, J shed 5 bases, and the junction held 5 bases outside the gene matches. The CDR3 is made up of 14 amino acids. Germline V gene sequence: CDR1 SGDLS, CDR2 YYNGEE. As DNA, the CDR3 is TGTGCCAGCAGCGTGCAGGGGGCAAAGGAGACCCAGTACTTC. Translation gives CASSVQGAKETQYF. The full variable domain, with the rest looked up from reference TRBV9 and TRBJ2-5, is DSGVTQTPKHLITATGQRVTLRCSPRSGDLSVYWYQQSLDQGLQFLIQYYNGEERAKGNILERFSAQQFPDLHSELNLSSLELGDSALYFCASSVQGAKETQYFGPGTRLLVL.

The chain joins TRBV9 to TRBJ1-1; 8 bases fit TRBD1. Germline V gives CDR1 SGDLS, CDR2 YYNGEE. The CDR3 consists of 15 residues. V shed 4 bases, J shed 0 bases, and the junction held 5 bases outside the gene matches. CDR3 coding DNA: TGTGCCAGCAGCAGGAGGACAGGGTTGAACACTGAAGCTTTCTTT. Translation gives CASSRRTGLNTEAFF.

CDR3 amino acids: CSVEGGQFF. The CDR3 coding sequence is TGCAGCGTTGAAGGGGGACAGTTCTTC. The rearrangement links TRBV29-1 to TRBJ1-2; D call uncertain. The closer fit of TRBJ2-1 to the DNA end suggests the J call may be wrong. The CDR3 loop spans 9 amino acids. Germline values: CDR1 SQVTM, CDR2 ANQGSEA.

Comments on this clone: Given a far larger clone just one base away, this is likely a sequencing read error. The sample has other DNA sequences that encode this CDR3 too. The rearrangement links TRBV5-1 to TRBJ2-1, with TRBD2 identical over 10 bases. This CDR3 spans 14 amino acids. The ends lost 4 bases at V and 3 bases at J; junction bases unmatched: 1. Germline CDR1 SGHRS, CDR2 YFSETQ. The CDR3 coding sequence is TGCGCCAGCAGCGCTAGCGGGGGCTACAATGAGCAGTTCTTC. It translates to CASSASGGYNEQFF.